There are many counts of the clone carrying this T cell receptor beta chain. Treg sorting used a CD4+CD25+CD127-/low gate. Constant-region reverse primers amplified full-length variable regions, followed by semi-nested Nested Universal Primer A PCR. Using its own MiXCR run on the 5' RACE reads, TCRdb lists one record per CDR3 protein. The sample contains about 43,000 distinct CDR3 sequences, around a fifth of which appear only once. V was cut by 0 bases and J by 7 bases, with 20 bases left in between. Germline CDR1 SGDLS, CDR2 YYNGEE. CDR3 length: 17 residues. This sequence originates from a female donor with breast cancer. Source material: Tregs sorted from a lymph node. The rearrangement uses TRBV9 and TRBJ1-3; possibly TRBD1 for D (5 bases). CDR3 sequence: CASSVDPQGRSPNTIYF. CDR3 nucleotide sequence: TGTGCCAGCAGCGTAGACCCGCAGGGAAGGTCACCGAACACCATATATTTT.